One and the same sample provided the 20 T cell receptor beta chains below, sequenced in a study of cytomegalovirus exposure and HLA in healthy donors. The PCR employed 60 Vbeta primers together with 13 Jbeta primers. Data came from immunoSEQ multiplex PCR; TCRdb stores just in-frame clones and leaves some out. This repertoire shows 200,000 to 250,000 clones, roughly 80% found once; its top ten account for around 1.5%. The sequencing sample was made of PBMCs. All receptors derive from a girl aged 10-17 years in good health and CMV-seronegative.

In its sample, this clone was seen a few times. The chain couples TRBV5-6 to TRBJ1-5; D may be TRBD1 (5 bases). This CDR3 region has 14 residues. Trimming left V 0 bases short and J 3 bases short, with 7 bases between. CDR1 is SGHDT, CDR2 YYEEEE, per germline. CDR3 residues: CASSLGGDNQPQHF. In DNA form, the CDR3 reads TGTGCCAGCAGCTTGGGGGGGGACAATCAGCCCCAGCATTTT.

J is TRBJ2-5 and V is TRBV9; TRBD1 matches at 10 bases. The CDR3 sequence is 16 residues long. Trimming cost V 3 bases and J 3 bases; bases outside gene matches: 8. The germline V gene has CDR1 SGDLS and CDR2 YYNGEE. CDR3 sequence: CASSARQGAREETQYF. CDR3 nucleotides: TGTGCCAGCAGCGCCAGACAGGGGGCTAGGGAAGAGACCCAGTACTTC.

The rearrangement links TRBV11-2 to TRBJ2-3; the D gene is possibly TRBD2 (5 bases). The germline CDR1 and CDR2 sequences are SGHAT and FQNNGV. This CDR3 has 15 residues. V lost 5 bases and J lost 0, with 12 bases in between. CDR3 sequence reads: CASSQREISTDTQYF. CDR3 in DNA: TGTGCCAGCAGCCAAAGGGAGATTAGCACAGATACGCAGTATTTT. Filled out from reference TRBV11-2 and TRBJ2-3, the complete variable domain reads EAGVAQSPRYKIIEKRQSVAFWCNPISGHATLYWYQQILGQGPKLLIQFQNNGVVDDSQLPKDRFSAERLKGVDSTLKIQPAKLEDSAVYLCASSQREISTDTQYFGPGTRLTVL.

The CDR3 loop is CASTKTGTGLETQYF. In DNA form, the CDR3 reads TGCGCCAGCACGAAAACCGGGACAGGGCTCGAGACCCAGTACTTC. V usage is TRBV5-1 and J usage is TRBJ2-5; TRBD1 matches 9 bases. V lost 6 bases, J lost 5 bases, and 11 bases stayed unmatched. There are 15 residues in the CDR3. In germline, CDR1 is SGHRS, CDR2 YFSETQ.

The CDR3 loop is CASSFRAGASTDTQYF. Written as DNA, the CDR3 is TGTGCCAGCAGCTTTCGGGCGGGAGCTAGCACAGATACGCAGTATTTT. The chain joins TRBV9 to TRBJ2-3; 7 nucleotides line up with TRBD2. Trimming took 4 bases from V and 0 from J; bases not matched to a gene: 8. The CDR3 is 16 amino acids. Germline V CDR1 and CDR2: SGDLS, YYNGEE. The full variable domain, with the rest looked up from reference TRBV9 and TRBJ2-3, is DSGVTQTPKHLITATGQRVTLRCSPRSGDLSVYWYQQSLDQGLQFLIQYYNGEERAKGNILERFSAQQFPDLHSELNLSSLELGDSALYFCASSFRAGASTDTQYFGPGTRLTVL.

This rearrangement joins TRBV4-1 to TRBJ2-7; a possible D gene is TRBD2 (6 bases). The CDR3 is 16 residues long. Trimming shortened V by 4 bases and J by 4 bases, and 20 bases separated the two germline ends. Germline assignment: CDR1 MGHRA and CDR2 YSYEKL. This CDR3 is CASSPLFAGRIYEQYF. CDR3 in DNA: TGCGCCAGCAGCCCCCTTTTTGCGGGACGGATTTACGAGCAGTACTTC.

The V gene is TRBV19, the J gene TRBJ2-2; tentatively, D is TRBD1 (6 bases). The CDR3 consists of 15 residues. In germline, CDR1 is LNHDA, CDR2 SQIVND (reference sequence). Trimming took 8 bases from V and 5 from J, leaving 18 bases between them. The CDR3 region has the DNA TGTGCCAGTCGGAGCGGACAGTTTTATACCGGGGAGCTGTTTTTT. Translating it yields CASRSGQFYTGELFF.

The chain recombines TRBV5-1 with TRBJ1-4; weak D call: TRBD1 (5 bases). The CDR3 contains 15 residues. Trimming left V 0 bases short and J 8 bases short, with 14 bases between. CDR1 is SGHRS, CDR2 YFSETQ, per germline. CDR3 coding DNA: TGCGCCAGCAGCTTGGGGTCAGGGATTCGGGAAAAACTGTTTTTT. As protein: CASSLGSGIREKLFF.

The chain's CDR3 is CASSVEGVSGNTIYF. CDR3 nucleotides: TGTGCCAGCAGCGTAGAAGGGGTATCTGGAAACACCATATATTTT. The J gene is TRBJ1-3, the V gene TRBV9; a possible D gene is TRBD1 (5 bases). V dropped 0 bases and J dropped 1 base, with 8 bases sitting between them. The CDR3 covers 15 residues. Germline lookup yields CDR1 SGDLS and CDR2 YYNGEE.

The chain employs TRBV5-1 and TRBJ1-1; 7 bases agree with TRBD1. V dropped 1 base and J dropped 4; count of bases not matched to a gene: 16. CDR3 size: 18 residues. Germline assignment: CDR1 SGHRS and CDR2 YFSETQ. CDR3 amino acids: CASSLKFRQGSRGTEAFF. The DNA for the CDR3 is TGCGCCAGCAGCTTGAAATTTCGACAGGGCTCAAGAGGCACTGAAGCTTTCTTT.

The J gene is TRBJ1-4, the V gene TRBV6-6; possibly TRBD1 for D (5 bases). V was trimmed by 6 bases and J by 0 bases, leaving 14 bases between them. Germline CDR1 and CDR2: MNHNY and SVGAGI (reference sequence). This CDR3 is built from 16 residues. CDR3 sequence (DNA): TGTGCCAGCAGCCGAAATCGACAGCCAACTAATGAAAAACTGTTTTTT. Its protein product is CASSRNRQPTNEKLFF.

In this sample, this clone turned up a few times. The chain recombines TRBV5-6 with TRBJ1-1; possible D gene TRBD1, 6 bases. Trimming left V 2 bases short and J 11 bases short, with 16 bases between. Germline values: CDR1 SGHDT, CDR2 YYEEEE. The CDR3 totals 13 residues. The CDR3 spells CASSFPDVRGAFF. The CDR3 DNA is TGTGCCAGCAGCTTCCCCGACGTAAGGGGGGCTTTCTTT.

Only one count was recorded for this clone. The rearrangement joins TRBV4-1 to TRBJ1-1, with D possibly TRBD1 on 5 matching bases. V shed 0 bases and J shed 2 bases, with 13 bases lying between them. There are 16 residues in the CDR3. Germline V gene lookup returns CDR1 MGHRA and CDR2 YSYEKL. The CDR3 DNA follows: TGCGCCAGCAGCCAAGATATCGGGGGGGTAAACACTGAAGCTTTCTTT. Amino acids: CASSQDIGGVNTEAFF.

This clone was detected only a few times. This CDR3 reads CASSPKSSDEKLFF. The DNA of the CDR3 is TGTGCCAGCAGTCCTAAGAGCTCGGATGAAAAACTGTTTTTT. The gene calls are TRBV7-9 and TRBJ1-4; D gene uncertain. CDR1 is SEHNR, CDR2 FQNEAQ, per germline (reference sequence). The CDR3 runs to 14 residues. V gave up 6 bases and J gave up 6 bases, with 14 bases separating them. The full variable domain, with the rest looked up from reference TRBV7-9 and TRBJ1-4, is DTGVSQNPRHKITKRGQNVTFRCDPISEHNRLYWYRQTLGQGPEFLTYFQNEAQLEKSRLLSDRFSAERPKGSFSTLEIQRTEQGDSAMYLCASSPKSSDEKLFFGSGTQLSVL.

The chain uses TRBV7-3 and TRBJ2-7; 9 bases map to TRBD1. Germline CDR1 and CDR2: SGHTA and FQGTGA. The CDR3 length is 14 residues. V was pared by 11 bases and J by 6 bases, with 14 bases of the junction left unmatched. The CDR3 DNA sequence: TGTGCCCTCTTTTGGGACAGGGAGGGGGGCGAGCAGTACTTC. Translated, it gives CALFWDREGGEQYF.

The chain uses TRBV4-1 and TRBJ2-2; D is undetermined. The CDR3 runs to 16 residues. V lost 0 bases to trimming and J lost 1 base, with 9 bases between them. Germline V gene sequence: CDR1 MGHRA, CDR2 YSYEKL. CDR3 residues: CASSQESRRNTGELFF. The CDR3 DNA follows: TGCGCCAGCAGCCAAGAGAGTCGAAGGAACACCGGGGAGCTGTTTTTT.

The CDR3 nucleotides read TGTGCCAGCAGTGACCCCGGAGGGGGGGGACTAGCGGAGACCCAGTACTTC. It translates to CASSDPGGGGLAETQYF. The rearrangement uses TRBV2 and TRBJ2-5, with 10 bases matching TRBD2. This CDR3 contains 17 residues. Germline CDR1 and CDR2: SNHLY and FYNNEI. The ends lost 3 bases at V and 5 bases at J; junction bases unmatched: 12.

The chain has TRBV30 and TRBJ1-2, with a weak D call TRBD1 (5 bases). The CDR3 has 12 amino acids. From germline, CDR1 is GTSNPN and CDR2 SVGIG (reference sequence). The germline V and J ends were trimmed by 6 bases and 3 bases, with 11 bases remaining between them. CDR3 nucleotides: TGTGCCTGCCTTGGGGGGGACTATGGCTACACCTTC. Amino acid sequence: CACLGGDYGYTF.

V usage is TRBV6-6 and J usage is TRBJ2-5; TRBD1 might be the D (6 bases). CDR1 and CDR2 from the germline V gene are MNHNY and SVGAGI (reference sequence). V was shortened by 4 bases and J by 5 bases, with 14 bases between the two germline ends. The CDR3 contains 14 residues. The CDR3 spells CASSSTDRSETQYF. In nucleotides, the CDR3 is TGTGCCAGCAGTTCAACCGACAGGTCCGAGACCCAGTACTTC.

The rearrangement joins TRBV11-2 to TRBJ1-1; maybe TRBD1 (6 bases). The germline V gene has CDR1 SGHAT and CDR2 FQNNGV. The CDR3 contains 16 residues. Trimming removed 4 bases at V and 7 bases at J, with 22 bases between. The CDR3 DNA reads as TGTGCCAGCAGCTCCCTAGGGACACCGGTCGAGGATGAAGCTTTCTTT. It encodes CASSSLGTPVEDEAFF.